This T cell receptor beta chain was sequenced for a study of OX40 agonist ivuxolimab in advanced cancers. In regard to this clone: What it recognizes is unknown.

The CDR3 has 13 amino acids. Germline loops: CDR1 SGHNT, CDR2 YYREEE (reference sequence). Unmatched junction bases numbered 3, after V lost 4 bases and J lost 5 bases. Regarding the study as a whole: Among the nonresponders, some also had low normalized T-cell clonal expansion.

Libraries were prepared by immunoSEQ multiplex PCR; TCRdb keeps only in-frame clonotypes and omits some of them. The sample has tens of thousands of clones, 84% seen once. This clonotype was sampled from an adult with an advanced solid tumor such as melanoma, head and neck, liver or kidney cancer. The material sequenced was CD4+ or CD8+ T cells sorted from blood, taken in a trial of the OX40 agonist ivuxolimab. The rearrangement uses TRBV5-4 and TRBJ1-5; 7 bases are a match to TRBD1. The CDR3 sequence: CASSNDRDQPQHF. CDR3 DNA: TGTGCCAGCAGCAATGACAGGGATCAGCCCCAGCATTTT.